This TCR beta chain was sequenced during a study of blood T cell repertoires in COVID-19. Across the whole study: Sample material is recorded as cDNA or gDNA derived from T cells, B-cell-depleted T cells, or PBMCs.

CDR3 length: 14 amino acids. Germline CDR1 reads MNHEY; CDR2 reads SVGAGI. Deletions cut 4 bases from V and 5 bases from J, with 14 bases between. Study processing details: Quantification of nucleated cells was approximated via reference gene primer amplification. Repertoires were generated with immunoSEQ multiplex PCR, while TCRdb's copy carries only in-frame clones and drops some. That table is the source of V, J and clone size, and D and trimming were worked out from the DNA. Of about 230,000 clones in the sample, around 84% were seen once. In its sample, this clone was seen once. The receptor was derived from a man aged 40-49 years who had recovered from COVID-19. The sequenced material came from peripheral blood. The gene calls are TRBV6-5 and TRBJ1-1; D is possibly TRBD1 (6 bases). This CDR3 reads CASSSTGYGTEAFF. The DNA for the CDR3 is TGTGCCAGCAGTTCCACAGGGTATGGGACTGAAGCTTTCTTT.